The 22 T cell receptor beta chains reported below all come from one sample, sequenced in a study of blood T cell repertoires in COVID-19. Some clones are missing from TCRdb's copy, which holds only in-frame ones; the method was immunoSEQ multiplex PCR. The table shows 350,000 to 500,000 clones, with over 85% occurring only once. Sequencing was done on a sample of peripheral blood. Receptors were obtained from a man aged 18 to 35 with COVID-19, enrolled during active disease.

The chain joins TRBV5-4 to TRBJ1-1, with D possibly being TRBD1 (5 bases). Germline values: CDR1 SGHNT, CDR2 YYREEE (reference sequence). V shed 2 bases and J shed 2 bases, with 10 bases lying between them. This CDR3 is built from 14 residues. Here the CDR3 DNA reads TGTGCCAGCAGCTTACTGCAGGGAAACACTGAAGCTTTCTTT. This translates into CASSLLQGNTEAFF. The entire variable domain, with the rest obtained from reference TRBV5-4 and TRBJ1-1, is as follows: ETGVTQSPTHLIKTRGQQVTLRCSSQSGHNTVSWYQQALGQGPQFIFQYYREEENGRGNFPPRFSGLQFPNYSSELNVNALELDDSALYLCASSLLQGNTEAFFGQGTRLTVV.

This clone was seen more than once but under ten times. This chain connects TRBV7-9 to TRBJ1-1; 10 bases are shared with TRBD1. The CDR3 loop spans 15 amino acids. Unmatched junction bases numbered 7, after V lost 3 bases and J lost 6 bases. In germline, CDR1 is SEHNR, CDR2 FQNEAQ (reference sequence). In DNA, the CDR3 is TGTGCCAGCAGCTTTGCCGACAGGGGGCTCGCTGAAGCTTTCTTT. Translated, it gives CASSFADRGLAEAFF.

The chain recombines TRBV10-3 with TRBJ2-3; 8 bases agree with TRBD2. The trim removed 4 bases at V and 0 bases at J, leaving 3 bases unmatched. The CDR3 totals 15 residues. The germline gives CDR1 ENHRY, CDR2 SYGVKD. CDR3 sequence: CAISGLAQSTDTQYF. In DNA, the CDR3 is TGTGCCATCAGTGGACTAGCGCAAAGCACAGATACGCAGTATTTT.

CDR3 sequence: CASRRQGNFVGRDQPQHF. The CDR3 region has the DNA TGTGCCAGCAGGAGACAGGGGAACTTTGTAGGGCGAGATCAGCCCCAGCATTTT. This chain links TRBV27 with TRBJ1-5, with 8 bases fitting TRBD1. This CDR3 spans 18 amino acids. Losses at the gene ends were 6 bases for V and 5 bases for J; bases not matched to a gene: 18. Germline lookup yields CDR1 MNHEY and CDR2 SMNVEV (reference sequence).

The chain employs TRBV11-2 and TRBJ1-3; maybe TRBD1 (5 bases). This CDR3 spans 14 amino acids. Germline values: CDR1 SGHAT, CDR2 FQNNGV. V lost 4 bases and J 4 bases, leaving 11 bases between the germline ends. CDR3 region: CASSSRQPGNTIYF. The CDR3 DNA reads as TGTGCCAGCAGCTCACGACAGCCGGGAAACACCATATATTTT.

This clone came up once. The CDR3 region is CASSPVNNGELFF. The DNA for the CDR3 is TGTGCCAGTAGTCCGGTTAATAACGGGGAGCTGTTTTTT. The chain uses TRBV19 and TRBJ2-2; unclear D gene. V lost 5 bases, J lost 7 bases, and 11 bases lay in between. CDR3 length equals 13 residues. Germline V gene lookup returns CDR1 LNHDA and CDR2 SQIVND (reference sequence).

DNA for the CDR3: TGTGCCAGCAGTTACGGGGGACAACTTACAGATACGCAGTATTTT. It yields the protein CASSYGGQLTDTQYF. This chain joins TRBV6-5 and TRBJ2-3; TRBD1 might be the D (6 bases). CDR3 length equals 15 residues. Germline V CDR1 and CDR2: MNHEY, SVGAGI. The V end lost 2 bases, the J end lost 3 bases, and 12 bases lay between the germline ends.

This clone was seen a handful of times. The genes are TRBV7-9 and TRBJ2-7; 9 positions agree with TRBD2. The V segment lost 2 bases and the J segment 6 bases; nucleotides outside the gene matches: 5. The CDR3 consists of 14 residues. Germline V gene data show CDR1 as SEHNR and CDR2 as FQNEAQ (reference sequence). CDR3 region: CASSLPLAGTEQYF. DNA of the CDR3: TGTGCCAGCAGCTTACCTCTAGCGGGGACCGAGCAGTACTTC.

The chain is built from TRBV7-9 and TRBJ2-2; TRBD1 is a possible D gene (6 bases). Trimming cost V 5 bases and J 7 bases, with 17 bases left between them. The CDR3 has 15 residues. CDR1 and CDR2 (germline): SEHNR, FQNEAQ (reference sequence). CDR3 sequence (DNA): TGTGCCAGCAGCCGGATTGGACAGTTCGGCGGGGAGCTGTTTTTT. It yields the protein CASSRIGQFGGELFF.

The gene calls are TRBV5-4 and TRBJ1-2, with D perhaps matching TRBD1 (6 bases). Germline V gives CDR1 SGHNT, CDR2 YYREEE (reference sequence). Deletions cut 2 bases from V and 0 bases from J, with 11 bases between. The CDR3 contains 15 residues. The CDR3 region is CASSFRDTANYGYTF. CDR3 DNA sequence: TGTGCCAGCAGCTTCCGGGACACCGCTAACTATGGCTACACCTTC. The full variable domain, with the rest looked up from reference TRBV5-4 and TRBJ1-2, is ETGVTQSPTHLIKTRGQQVTLRCSSQSGHNTVSWYQQALGQGPQFIFQYYREEENGRGNFPPRFSGLQFPNYSSELNVNALELDDSALYLCASSFRDTANYGYTFGSGTRLTVV.

The chain is built from TRBV5-1 and TRBJ2-5; TRBD2 matches at 12 bases. This CDR3 spans 15 amino acids. Trimming removed 4 bases from V and 4 bases from J; junction bases left unmatched: 5. Germline V gene data show CDR1 as SGHRS and CDR2 as YFSETQ. Here the CDR3 reads CASSMTSGGSETQYF. The CDR3 DNA sequence: TGCGCCAGCAGCATGACTAGCGGGGGATCAGAGACCCAGTACTTC.

The chain couples TRBV5-5 to TRBJ2-3; 12 bases agree with TRBD2. This CDR3 is 17 amino acids long. The germline V gene encodes CDR1 SGHKS and CDR2 YYEKEE (reference sequence). After removal of 5 bases from V and 2 bases from J, the junction contained 9 bases not matched to a gene. CDR3 residues: CASRKLTSGGLTDTQYF. CDR3 nucleotides: TGTGCCAGCAGGAAATTGACTAGCGGGGGCCTCACAGATACGCAGTATTTT.

The rearrangement links TRBV11-3 to TRBJ2-7; 9 bases fit TRBD1. The junction had 5 bases not matched to a gene; V was cut back by 3 bases and J by 5 bases. The germline gives CDR1 SGHNT, CDR2 YENEEA. The CDR3 covers 14 residues. CDR3 in DNA: TGTGCCAGCAGCTTCCGGGACAGGGACCACGAGCAGTACTTC. Residues: CASSFRDRDHEQYF.

The V call is TRBV5-1, the J call TRBJ1-3; no firm D call. Trimming took 0 bases from V and 0 from J, leaving 10 bases between them. Germline lookup yields CDR1 SGHRS and CDR2 YFSETQ. There are 16 residues in the CDR3. CDR3 sequence (DNA): TGCGCCAGCAGCTTGGCTCAACAGCTCTCTGGAAACACCATATATTTT. Translating gives CASSLAQQLSGNTIYF.

This clone was picked up a small number of times. The V call is TRBV6-5, the J call TRBJ1-2; D is undetermined. The CDR3 runs to 14 residues. CDR1 and CDR2 from the germline V gene are MNHEY and SVGAGI. V gave up 6 bases and J gave up 3 bases, with 14 bases separating them. The CDR3 DNA follows: TGTGCCAGCAGGGGAGGCGATTTCGACTATGGCTACACCTTC. It is translated as CASRGGDFDYGYTF.

The chain recombines TRBV27 with TRBJ2-3, with a weak D call TRBD2 (6 bases). The germline gives CDR1 MNHEY, CDR2 SMNVEV (reference sequence). The CDR3 consists of 17 residues. The germline V and J ends were trimmed by 7 bases and 0 bases, with 20 bases remaining between them. The CDR3 loop reads CASTGVRAGTSTDTQYF. The CDR3 nucleotides are TGTGCCAGCACTGGGGTGCGGGCGGGAACTAGCACAGATACGCAGTATTTT.

This clone has a handful of counts. This chain joins TRBV7-9 and TRBJ1-3, with 8 nucleotides matching TRBD1. V shed 5 bases and J 3 bases; nucleotides not matched to a gene: 6. The length of the CDR3 is 15 residues. Germline CDR1 is SEHNR and CDR2 is FQNEAQ (reference sequence). In nucleotides, the CDR3 is TGTGCCAGCAGCCTATGGACAGGGAGTGGAAACACCATATATTTT. Residues: CASSLWTGSGNTIYF.

V usage is TRBV7-9 and J usage is TRBJ1-2, with D perhaps TRBD1 (5 bases). V lost 3 bases, J lost 0 bases, and 11 bases lay in between. The germline V gene encodes CDR1 SEHNR and CDR2 FQNEAQ (reference sequence). The CDR3 is 15 amino acids. CDR3 sequence (DNA): TGTGCCAGCAGCTTCTACGGGGGGGCTAACTATGGCTACACCTTC. This sequence encodes CASSFYGGANYGYTF.

To note about this clone: Different DNA sequences within this sample yield the same CDR3. The genes are TRBV7-9 and TRBJ2-7, with TRBD1 identical over 9 bases. Germline trimming cut 5 bases from V and 2 bases from J; bases unmatched to any gene: 4. From germline, CDR1 is SEHNR and CDR2 FQNEAQ (reference sequence). The CDR3 length is 14 residues. Here the CDR3 reads CASSLRDRAYEQYF. The CDR3 nucleotides read TGTGCCAGCAGCCTCCGGGACAGGGCCTACGAGCAGTACTTC.

The chain carries TRBV5-1 and TRBJ2-7, with 7 nucleotides matching TRBD1. V dropped 3 bases and J dropped 2; count of bases not matched to a gene: 8. The CDR3 loop spans 15 amino acids. Germline CDR1 reads SGHRS; CDR2 reads YFSETQ. CDR3 amino acids: CASSYLVGGAYEQYF. CDR3 nucleotides: TGCGCCAGCAGCTATTTGGTAGGGGGCGCCTACGAGCAGTACTTC.

The V call is TRBV18, the J call TRBJ1-5; D call uncertain. Germline loops: CDR1 KGHSH, CDR2 LQKENI. Trimming removed 6 bases at V and 4 bases at J, with 13 bases between. This CDR3 has 14 amino acids. Written as DNA, the CDR3 is TGTGCCAGCTCCCCGGGGAGGGAAAATCAGCCCCAGCATTTT. This translates into CASSPGRENQPQHF.

This clone was detected only once. This sequence joins TRBV5-5 and TRBJ1-2; weak D call: TRBD1 (6 bases). V was shortened by 0 bases and J by 4 bases, with 10 bases between the two germline ends. The germline gives CDR1 SGHKS, CDR2 YYEKEE (reference sequence). This CDR3 has 14 residues. The CDR3 is CASSLDRDLYGYTF. The CDR3 DNA is TGTGCCAGCAGCTTGGACAGGGACCTCTATGGCTACACCTTC.